This is a list of T cell receptor beta chains from one sample in a study of tumor and adjacent non-tumor tissue in lung cancer. TCRdb analysed the multiplex PCR reads with MiXCR anew, one entry per CDR3 protein. The data contain about 110,000 distinct CDR3 sequences, over 70% of them singletons. The sequenced sample was lung tumor tissue. These receptors came from a man in his sixties or seventies with non-small cell lung cancer. The conserved cysteine and the conserved F or W are not part of the CDR3 here. Part of the rows lack a size; the others show once, few, many or a class for expanded clones.

clone_size,v_call,j_call,cdr3_aa
many,TRBV4-3,TRBJ2-5,ASSQDRLGSETQY
NA,TRBV12-3/TRBV12-4,TRBJ2-1,ASSFGRVSRVEQF
NA,TRBV11-1,TRBJ2-5,ASKSGGCQETQY
NA,TRBV11-1,TRBJ2-1,ASSPRPEQGPHEQF
NA,TRBV11-2,TRBJ2-3,ATSRLSTDTHY
NA,TRBV20-1,TRBJ2-3,IARDRQQPTDTQY
NA,TRBV4-2,TRBJ1-3,VSSLSVGGPSSGNTIY
NA,TRBV12-3/TRBV12-4,TRBJ2-5,VGRPGQGSTQY
few,TRBV12-3/TRBV12-4,TRBJ1-2,ASSSLTGFGYGYT
NA,TRBV28,TRBJ1-2,VSILVGRTYGYT
once,TRBV7-9,TRBJ2-1,ANSPSVCGNNEQF
NA,TRBV10-3,TRBJ1-2,AISGRNRADYGYT
NA,TRBV5-6,TRBJ2-5,ASSLREGLWETQY
many,TRBV6-6,TRBJ2-7,ASNPGQMYYEQY
NA,TRBV10-3,TRBJ2-1,VISQKGISYNEQF
NA,TRBV6-1,TRBJ2-5,VSSYGEMGQETQY
once,TRBV4-3,TRBJ2-7,ASSLQTGRPPEQY
once,TRBV12-5,TRBJ1-2,ASGRTDRSGYS
NA,TRBV4-1,NA,ASRQEFGTDASTDTQH
few,TRBV9,TRBJ2-5,ASRRQEGGQAH
NA,TRBV11-2,TRBJ2-3,TSSLISRLAGGASRDTQF
NA,TRBV29-1,TRBJ1-2,SAGSGKANYGYT
NA,TRBV12-3/TRBV12-4,TRBJ1-2,ASSIDKGPYGYI
NA,TRBV10-2,TRBJ2-5,ASGDMGRGEETQY
NA,TRBV4-1,TRBJ2-1,TSSRVGAGNNEQF
NA,TRBV29-1,TRBJ2-7,NVEMIRTGGSYEQY
NA,TRBV12-3/TRBV12-4,TRBJ1-1,ASSGEARTEVF
NA,TRBV6-5,TRBJ1-1,ANRTGTGLASEAF